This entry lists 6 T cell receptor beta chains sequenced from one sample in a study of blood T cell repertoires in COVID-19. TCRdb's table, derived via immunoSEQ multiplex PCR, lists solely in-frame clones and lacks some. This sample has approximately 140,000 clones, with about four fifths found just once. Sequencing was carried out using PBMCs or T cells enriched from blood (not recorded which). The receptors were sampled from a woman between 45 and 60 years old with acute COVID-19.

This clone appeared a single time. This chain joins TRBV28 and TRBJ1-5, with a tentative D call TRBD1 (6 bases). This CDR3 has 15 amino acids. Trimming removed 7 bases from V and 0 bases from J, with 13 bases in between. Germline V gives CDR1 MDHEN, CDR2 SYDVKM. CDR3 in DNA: TGTGCCAGCACCTGGGCAGGGGATAGCAATCAGCCCCAGCATTTT. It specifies CASTWAGDSNQPQHF.

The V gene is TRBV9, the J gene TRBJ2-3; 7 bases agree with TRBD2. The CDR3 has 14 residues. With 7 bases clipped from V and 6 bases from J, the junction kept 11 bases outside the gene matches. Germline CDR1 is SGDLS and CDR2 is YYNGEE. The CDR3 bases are TGTGCCAGCCAGGCGGGCGGGAGATGGGATACGCAGTATTTT. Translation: CASQAGGRWDTQYF.

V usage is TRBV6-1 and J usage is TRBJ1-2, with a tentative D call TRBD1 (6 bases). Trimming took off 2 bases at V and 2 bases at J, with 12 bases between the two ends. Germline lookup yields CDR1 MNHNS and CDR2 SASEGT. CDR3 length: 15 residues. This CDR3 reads CASSERGYANYGYTF. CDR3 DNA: TGTGCCAGCAGTGAAAGGGGGTACGCAAACTATGGCTACACCTTC.

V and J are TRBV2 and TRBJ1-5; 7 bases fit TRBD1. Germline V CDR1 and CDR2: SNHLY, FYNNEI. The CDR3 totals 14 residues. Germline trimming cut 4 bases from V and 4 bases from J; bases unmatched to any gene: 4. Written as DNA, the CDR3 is TGTGCCAGCAGTGGGACAGGAGAAAATCAGCCCCAGCATTTT. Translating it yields CASSGTGENQPQHF.

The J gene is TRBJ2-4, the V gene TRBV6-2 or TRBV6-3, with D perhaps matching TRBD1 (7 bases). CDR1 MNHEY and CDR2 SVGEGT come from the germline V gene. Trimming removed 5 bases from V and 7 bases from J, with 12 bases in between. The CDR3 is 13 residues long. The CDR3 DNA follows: TGTGCCAGCAGTCTGGCAGGGGGGAACATTCAGTACTTC. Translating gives CASSLAGGNIQYF.

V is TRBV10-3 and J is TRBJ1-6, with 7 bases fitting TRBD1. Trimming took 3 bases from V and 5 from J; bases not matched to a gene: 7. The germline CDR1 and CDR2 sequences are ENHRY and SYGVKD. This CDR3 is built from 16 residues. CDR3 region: CAISERQGADNSPLHF. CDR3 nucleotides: TGTGCCATCAGTGAAAGACAGGGTGCCGATAATTCACCCCTCCACTTT.